This T cell receptor beta chain appears in the sequencing data of a study of T cell responses to AZD1222 COVID-19 vaccine. This table comes from immunoSEQ multiplex PCR, and its TCRdb copy is limited to in-frame clones, with some not included. This table has under 200,000 clones, around 90% appearing once. Findings and limits, study-wide: With dominance at 160-218 and 743-854, vaccine-associated CD4 TCRs spanned spike.

Comments on this clone: Its antigen is unknown.

The input for sequencing was peripheral blood, taken on day 0 of AZD1222 vaccination. This sequence originates from an adult in good health.

CDR3 amino acids: CASSPGPGRRTDTQYF. The DNA of the CDR3 is TGTGCCAGCAGCCCTGGGCCCGGGAGGAGGACAGATACGCAGTATTTT. The chain recombines TRBV11-2 with TRBJ2-3, with 7 bases fitting TRBD2. The CDR3 has 16 residues. The V gene's germline CDR1 is SGHAT and CDR2 FQNNGV. V trimming: 5 bases; J trimming: 3 bases; junction bases outside the gene matches: 11.